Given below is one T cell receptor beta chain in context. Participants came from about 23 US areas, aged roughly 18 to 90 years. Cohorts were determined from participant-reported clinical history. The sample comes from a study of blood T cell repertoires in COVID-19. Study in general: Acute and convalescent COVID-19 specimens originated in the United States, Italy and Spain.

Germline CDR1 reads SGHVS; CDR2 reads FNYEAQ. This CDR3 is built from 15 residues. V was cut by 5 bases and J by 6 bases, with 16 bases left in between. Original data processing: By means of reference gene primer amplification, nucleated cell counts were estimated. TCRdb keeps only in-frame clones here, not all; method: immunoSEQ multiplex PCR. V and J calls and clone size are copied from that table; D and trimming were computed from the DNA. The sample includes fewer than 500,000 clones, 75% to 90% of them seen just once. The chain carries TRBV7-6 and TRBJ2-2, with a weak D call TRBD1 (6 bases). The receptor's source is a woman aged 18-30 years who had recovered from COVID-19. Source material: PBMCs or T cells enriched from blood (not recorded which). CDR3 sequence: CASSRKGDGAGELFF. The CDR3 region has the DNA TGTGCCAGCAGCCGAAAGGGGGATGGCGCCGGGGAGCTGTTTTTT.